This T cell receptor (beta chain) was recovered during a study of cytomegalovirus exposure and HLA in healthy donors. Notes on the study in general: The presence/absence work took it that sequencing depth was about the same across donors.

The PCR had 60 Vbeta and 13 Jbeta primers. TCRdb's table, derived via immunoSEQ multiplex PCR, lists solely in-frame clones and lacks some. This table has approximately 100,000 clones, about 80% appearing once. Germline V gene lookup returns CDR1 MNHEY and CDR2 SMNVEV (reference sequence). 13 amino acids form the CDR3, both terminal residues included. This clone was detected once. The antigen is undetermined. No DNA is shown, since the ends of the CDR3 on it are uncertain; the CDR3 is the one TCRdb lists. The TCR sequence derives from a woman between 50 and 59 years old in good health and CMV-seropositive. The chain carries TRBV27 and TRBJ2-2; the table's D call, TRBD2, has no DNA check behind it. Material: PBMCs. This CDR3 is CASSTSNTGELFF.